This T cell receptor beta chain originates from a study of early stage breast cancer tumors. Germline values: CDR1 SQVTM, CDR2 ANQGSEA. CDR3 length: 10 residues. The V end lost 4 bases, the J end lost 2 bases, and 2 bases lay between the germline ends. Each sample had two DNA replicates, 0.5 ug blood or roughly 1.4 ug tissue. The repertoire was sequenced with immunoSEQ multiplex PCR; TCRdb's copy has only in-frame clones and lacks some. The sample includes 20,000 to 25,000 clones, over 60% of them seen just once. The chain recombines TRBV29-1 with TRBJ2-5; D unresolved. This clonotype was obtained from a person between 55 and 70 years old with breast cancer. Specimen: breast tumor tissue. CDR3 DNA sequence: TGCAGCGTTGCTCAAGAGACCCAGTACTTC. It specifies CSVAQETQYF.